The clone carrying this TCR beta chain was picked up many times. What it recognizes is unknown. TCRdb analysed the 5' RACE reads with MiXCR anew, one entry per CDR3 protein. The profile shows fewer than 250,000 distinct CDR3 sequences, over 9.5% of them singletons. The sample originates from a study of CD8 T cells in ankylosing spondylitis. Overall study findings and caveats: Matched synovial fluid from ankylosing spondylitis patients was reported to be enriched for disease-linked clones. Eight highly homologous variants made up a TCR beta motif, and this motif appeared characteristic of ankylosing spondylitis blood.

This CDR3 comprises 18 residues. Trimming pared 5 bases from V and 1 base from J, leaving 21 bases between. Germline V gene lookup returns CDR1 SGHAT and CDR2 FQDESV (reference sequence). Input material: blood, either unsorted or a sorted T cell fraction (not recorded which). The rearrangement links TRBV11-1 to TRBJ1-5; D might be TRBD1 (6 bases). The TCR originated in a male donor with ankylosing spondylitis or in good health (not recorded which). The CDR3 spells CASSQGGGGSTSNQPQHF. The CDR3 bases are TGTGCCAGCAGCCAAGGGGGGGGCGGAAGCACCAGCAATCAGCCCCAGCATTTT.